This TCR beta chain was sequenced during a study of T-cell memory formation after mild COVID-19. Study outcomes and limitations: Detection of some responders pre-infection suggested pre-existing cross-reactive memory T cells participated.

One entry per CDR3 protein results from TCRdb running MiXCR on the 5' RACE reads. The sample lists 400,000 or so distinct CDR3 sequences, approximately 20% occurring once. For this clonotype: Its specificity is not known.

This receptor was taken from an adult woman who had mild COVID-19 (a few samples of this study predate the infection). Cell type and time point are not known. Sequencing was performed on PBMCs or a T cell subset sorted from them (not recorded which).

Here the CDR3 reads CASSGQGRNQPQHF. The CDR3 DNA sequence: TGTGCCAGCAGTGGACAGGGGCGCAATCAGCCCCAGCATTTT. The chain recombines TRBV2 with TRBJ1-5; 8 bases fit TRBD1. V lost 4 bases and J lost 2; bases outside the gene matches: 1. The CDR3 totals 14 residues. Germline assignment: CDR1 SNHLY and CDR2 FYNNEI.